This entry lists 20 T cell receptor beta chains sequenced from one sample in a study of blood T cell repertoires in COVID-19. The protocol was immunoSEQ multiplex PCR, while the TCRdb copy is restricted to in-frame clones and leaves out a portion. The sample has 180,000 or so clones, 80% to 90% seen once. The sequencing sample was made of peripheral blood. These receptors all stem from a man in his forties or fifties with active or convalescent COVID-19.

This chain links TRBV2 with TRBJ1-4, with TRBD1 as a possible D gene (5 bases). This CDR3 region has 16 residues. CDR1 and CDR2 (germline): SNHLY, FYNNEI. The V end lost 2 bases, the J end lost 6 bases, and 16 bases lay between the germline ends. CDR3 coding DNA: TGTGCCAGCAGTGAATTTGGGAGGGGAGAGGATGAAAAACTGTTTTTT. It translates to CASSEFGRGEDEKLFF.

V gene TRBV7-8 combines with J gene TRBJ1-4; TRBD1 might be the D (5 bases). V was cut by 1 base and J by 4 bases, with 13 bases left in between. CDR1 SGHVS and CDR2 FQNEAQ come from the germline V gene. The CDR3 length is 16 residues. CDR3 coding DNA: TGTGCCAGCAGCTTAGGGACACCCCGGAGTAATGAAAAACTGTTTTTT. Its translation: CASSLGTPRSNEKLFF.

V gene TRBV29-1 combines with J gene TRBJ2-3; 7 nucleotides line up with TRBD1. J gave up 3 bases and V 6 bases, and 9 bases lay outside the gene matches. The germline CDR1 and CDR2 sequences are SQVTM and ANQGSEA. The CDR3 is made up of 14 amino acids. CDR3 protein: CSVLRTGQTDTQYF. Written as DNA, the CDR3 is TGCAGCGTCCTCCGGACAGGCCAAACAGATACGCAGTATTTT.

The chain recombines TRBV19 with TRBJ2-3; 10 nucleotides agree with TRBD2. Trimming at V came to 5 bases and at J to 5 bases, leaving 13 bases not matched to a gene. CDR3 length: 17 residues. Germline CDR1 is LNHDA and CDR2 is SQIVND (reference sequence). CDR3 sequence: CASSPQQRGGRRDTQYF. The CDR3 coding sequence is TGTGCCAGTAGTCCTCAACAGCGGGGGGGCCGCAGAGATACGCAGTATTTT.

The rearrangement links TRBV11-2 to TRBJ1-1, with D unclear. Germline V gene sequence: CDR1 SGHAT, CDR2 FQNNGV. CDR3 length equals 15 residues. V was clipped by 1 base and J by 0 bases, with 9 bases between them. CDR3 protein: CASSLVPLMNTEAFF. The CDR3 DNA reads TGTGCCAGCAGCTTAGTCCCGTTAATGAACACTGAAGCTTTCTTT.

V and J are TRBV30 and TRBJ1-2; 12 nucleotides line up with TRBD1. Germline trimming cut 5 bases from V and 8 bases from J; bases unmatched to any gene: 3. The CDR3 contains 12 residues. In germline, CDR1 is GTSNPN, CDR2 SVGIG (reference sequence). CDR3 coding DNA: TGTGCCTGGGGGGACAGGGGGCCCGGCTACACCTTC. Translating gives CAWGDRGPGYTF.

The V gene is TRBV2, the J gene TRBJ2-3, with 9 bases fitting TRBD1. Germline V gene data show CDR1 as SNHLY and CDR2 as FYNNEI. This CDR3 has 19 residues. J was trimmed by 2 bases and V by 4 bases; bases with no gene match: 16. The DNA for the CDR3 is TGTGCCAGCAGTGGGACAGGGGCGGAGTATTTGGGGTCCACAGATACGCAGTATTTT. This translates into CASSGTGAEYLGSTDTQYF.

The CDR3 here is CAWSSGQTGQPQHF. The CDR3 DNA reads TGTGCCTGGAGTTCAGGCCAGACAGGTCAGCCCCAGCATTTT. The chain couples TRBV30 to TRBJ1-5; D perhaps matches TRBD1 (6 bases). The CDR3 runs to 14 residues. Germline loops: CDR1 GTSNPN, CDR2 SVGIG (reference sequence). Between the trimmed V and J ends, which lost 2 bases and 6 bases, there was a span of 14 bases.

This sequence joins TRBV6-1 and TRBJ1-5; possible D gene TRBD1, 5 bases. V gave up 3 bases and J gave up 2 bases, with 8 bases separating them. From germline, CDR1 is MNHNS and CDR2 SASEGT. This CDR3 spans 14 amino acids. CDR3 coding DNA: TGTGCCAGCAGTGACAGGGATGGCAATCAGCCCCAGCATTTT. It codes for CASSDRDGNQPQHF.

The chain employs TRBV5-4 and TRBJ1-2, with 9 bases identical to TRBD1. The J segment lost 3 bases and the V segment lost 0 bases, leaving 0 bases of the junction unmatched. The CDR3 runs 14 residues. Germline V gene data show CDR1 as SGHNT and CDR2 as YYREEE (reference sequence). CDR3 loop: CASSLGQGDYGYTF. The CDR3 DNA follows: TGTGCCAGCAGCTTGGGACAGGGGGACTATGGCTACACCTTC.

The chain combines TRBV16 with TRBJ1-6; TRBD1 matches at 8 bases. In germline, CDR1 is KGHSY, CDR2 FQNENV. J lost 8 bases, V lost 1 base, and 7 bases had no gene match. The CDR3 has 16 amino acids. CDR3 in amino acids: CASSQFRATGDSPLHF. The CDR3, as DNA: TGTGCCAGCAGCCAATTTCGGGCGACAGGGGATTCACCCCTCCACTTT. Supplemented by reference TRBV16 and TRBJ1-6, the full variable domain reads GEEVAQTPKHLVRGEGQKAKLYCAPIKGHSYVFWYQQVLKNEFKFLISFQNENVFDETGMPKERFSAKCLPNSPCSLEIQATKLEDSAVYFCASSQFRATGDSPLHFGNGTRLTVT.

The J gene is TRBJ2-1, the V gene TRBV6-5; D is uncertain. The CDR3 is made up of 12 amino acids. The germline gives CDR1 MNHEY, CDR2 SVGAGI. Trimming pared 6 bases from V and 6 bases from J, leaving 9 bases between. This chain's CDR3 is CASRNGFNEQFF. The CDR3 coding sequence is TGTGCCAGCAGGAACGGGTTCAATGAGCAGTTCTTC.

The chain has TRBV6-5 and TRBJ2-1; 13 positions match TRBD2. This CDR3 region has 15 residues. The junction had 5 bases not matched to a gene; V was cut back by 6 bases and J by 6 bases. Germline V gene data show CDR1 as MNHEY and CDR2 as SVGAGI. This CDR3 is CASSPGLAGSNEQFF. The DNA for the CDR3 is TGTGCCAGCAGCCCGGGACTAGCGGGGTCCAATGAGCAGTTCTTC.

The gene calls are TRBV3-1 (or the pseudogene TRBV3-2) and TRBJ1-2; D might be TRBD1 (5 bases). Looked up from germline, CDR1 is LGHDT and CDR2 is YNNKEL (reference sequence). Between the trimmed V and J ends, which lost 1 base and 8 bases, there was a span of 14 bases. The length of the CDR3 is 14 residues. The CDR3 protein is CASSQASQGFGYTF. The CDR3 nucleotides are TGTGCCAGCAGCCAAGCATCCCAGGGATTCGGCTACACCTTC.

V gene TRBV6-1 combines with J gene TRBJ1-2; possibly TRBD1 for D (6 bases). CDR3 length: 13 residues. The V end was cut by 1 base, the J end by 8 bases, with 11 bases between. Germline CDR1 MNHNS, CDR2 SASEGT. The chain's CDR3 is CASSEEYRDGYTF. CDR3 in DNA: TGTGCCAGCAGTGAAGAGTACAGGGACGGCTACACCTTC.

J is TRBJ2-6 and V is TRBV11-2; a possible D gene is TRBD1 (5 bases). Germline CDR1 and CDR2: SGHAT and FQNNGV. The CDR3 spans 16 residues. V lost 11 bases and J 0 bases, leaving 17 bases between the germline ends. The CDR3 DNA is TGTGCCGCCAGGGAAGGTGTTAACTCTGGGGCCAACGTCCTGACTTTC. It codes for CAAREGVNSGANVLTF.

V is TRBV11-3 and J is TRBJ2-1, with 7 bases aligning to TRBD1. Trimming at V came to 5 bases and at J to 2 bases, leaving 6 bases not matched to a gene. Germline V lookup: CDR1 SGHNT, CDR2 YENEEA. This CDR3 region has 15 residues. CDR3 in amino acids: CASSRMGQTYNEQFF. For the CDR3, the DNA is TGTGCCAGCAGCCGTATGGGACAGACCTACAATGAGCAGTTCTTC. The full variable domain, rest sourced from reference TRBV11-3 and TRBJ2-1, is EAGVVQSPRYKIIEKKQPVAFWCNPISGHNTLYWYLQNLGQGPELLIRYENEEAVDDSQLPKDRFSAERLKGVDSTLKIQPAELGDSAVYLCASSRMGQTYNEQFFGPGTRLTVL.

The chain combines TRBV3-1 (or the pseudogene TRBV3-2) with TRBJ1-1; 9 nucleotides agree with TRBD1. Germline CDR1 LGHDT, CDR2 YNNKEL (reference sequence). Trimming removed 4 bases from V and 4 bases from J; junction bases left unmatched: 4. The CDR3 totals 14 residues. CDR3 residues: CASSLEDRGTEAFF. The CDR3 DNA sequence: TGTGCCAGCAGCCTGGAGGACAGGGGCACTGAAGCTTTCTTT.

This sequence joins TRBV10-1 and TRBJ2-3; D may be TRBD2 (5 bases). V gave up 0 bases and J gave up 4 bases, with 8 bases separating them. This CDR3 has 14 amino acids. Looked up from germline, CDR1 is WNHNN and CDR2 is SYGVQD (reference sequence). CDR3 in amino acids: CASSESRRPDTQYF. The DNA for the CDR3 is TGCGCCAGCAGTGAGTCGCGGAGGCCAGATACGCAGTATTTT.

There are a few counts of this clone. This sequence joins TRBV7-9 and TRBJ2-1; D possibly corresponds to TRBD2 (6 bases). The V gene lost 5 bases and the J gene lost 7 bases, with 18 bases spanning the gap. From germline, CDR1 is SEHNR and CDR2 FQNEAQ (reference sequence). CDR3 length: 15 amino acids. This CDR3 reads CASSARDSLGNEQFF. CDR3 sequence (DNA): TGTGCCAGCAGCGCCCGGGACTCCTTGGGGAATGAGCAGTTCTTC.